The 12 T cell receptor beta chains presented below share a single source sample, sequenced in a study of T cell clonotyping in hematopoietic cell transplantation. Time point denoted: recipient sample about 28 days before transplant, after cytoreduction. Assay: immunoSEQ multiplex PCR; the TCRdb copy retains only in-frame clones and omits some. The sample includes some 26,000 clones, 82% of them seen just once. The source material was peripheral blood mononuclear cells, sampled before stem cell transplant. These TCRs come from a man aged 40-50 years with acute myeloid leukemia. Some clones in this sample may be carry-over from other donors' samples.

This CDR3 is CASRSGDTQYF. CDR3 DNA sequence: TGCGCCAGCAGGTCGGGAGATACGCAGTATTTT. The chain recombines TRBV5-1 with TRBJ2-3; no clear D. Trimming shortened V by 5 bases and J by 5 bases, and 6 bases separated the two germline ends. Germline V CDR1 and CDR2: SGHRS, YFSETQ. This CDR3 spans 11 amino acids.

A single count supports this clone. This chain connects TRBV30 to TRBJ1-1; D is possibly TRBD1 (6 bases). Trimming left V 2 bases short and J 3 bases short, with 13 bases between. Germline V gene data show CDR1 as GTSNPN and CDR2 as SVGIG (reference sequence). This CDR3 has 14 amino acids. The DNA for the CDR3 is TGTGCCTGGAGTCCAAGGGGGACTGACACTGAAGCTTTCTTT. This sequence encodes CAWSPRGTDTEAFF. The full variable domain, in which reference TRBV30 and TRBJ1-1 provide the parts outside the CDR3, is SQTIHQWPATLVQPVGSPLSLECTVEGTSNPNLYWYRQAAGRGLQLLFYSVGIGQISSEVPQNLSASRPQDRQFILSSKKLLLSDSGFYLCAWSPRGTDTEAFFGQGTRLTVV.

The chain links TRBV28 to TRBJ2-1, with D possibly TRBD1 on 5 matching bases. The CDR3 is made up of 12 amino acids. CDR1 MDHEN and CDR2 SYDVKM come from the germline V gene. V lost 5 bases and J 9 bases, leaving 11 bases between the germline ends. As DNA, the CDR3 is TGTGCCAGCAGTGGCAGGGTTGGTGAGCAGTTCTTC. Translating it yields CASSGRVGEQFF.

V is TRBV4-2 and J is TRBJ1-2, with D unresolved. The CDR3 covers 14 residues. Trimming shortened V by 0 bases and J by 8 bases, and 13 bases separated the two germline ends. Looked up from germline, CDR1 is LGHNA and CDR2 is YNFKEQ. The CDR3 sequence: CASSQEGRGGGYTF. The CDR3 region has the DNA TGTGCCAGCAGCCAAGAAGGGCGGGGTGGCGGCTACACCTTC.

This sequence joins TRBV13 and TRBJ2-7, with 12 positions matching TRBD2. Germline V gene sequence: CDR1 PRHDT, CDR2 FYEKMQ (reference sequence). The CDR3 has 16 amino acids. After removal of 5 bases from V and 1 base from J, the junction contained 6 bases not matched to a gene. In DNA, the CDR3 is TGTGCCAGCAGCGCCACCGGGACTAGCGGGTCCTACGAGCAGTACTTC. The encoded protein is CASSATGTSGSYEQYF. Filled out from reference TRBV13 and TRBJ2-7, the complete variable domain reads AAGVIQSPRHLIKEKRETATLKCYPIPRHDTVYWYQQGPGQDPQFLISFYEKMQSDKGSIPDRFSAQQFSDYHSELNMSSLELGDSALYFCASSATGTSGSYEQYFGPGTRLTVT.

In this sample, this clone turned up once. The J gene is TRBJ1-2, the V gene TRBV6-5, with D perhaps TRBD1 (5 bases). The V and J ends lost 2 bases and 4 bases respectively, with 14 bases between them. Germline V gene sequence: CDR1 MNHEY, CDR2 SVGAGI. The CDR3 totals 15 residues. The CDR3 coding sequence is TGTGCCAGCAGTTACGGCGACAGTGGAGGCTATGGCTACACCTTC. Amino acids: CASSYGDSGGYGYTF.

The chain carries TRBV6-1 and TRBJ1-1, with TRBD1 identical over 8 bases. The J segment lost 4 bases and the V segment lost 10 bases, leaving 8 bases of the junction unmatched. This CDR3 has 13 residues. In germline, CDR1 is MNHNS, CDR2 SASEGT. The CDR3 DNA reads TGTGCCACAGGGACAGGCTCTGTCACTGAAGCTTTCTTT. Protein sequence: CATGTGSVTEAFF.

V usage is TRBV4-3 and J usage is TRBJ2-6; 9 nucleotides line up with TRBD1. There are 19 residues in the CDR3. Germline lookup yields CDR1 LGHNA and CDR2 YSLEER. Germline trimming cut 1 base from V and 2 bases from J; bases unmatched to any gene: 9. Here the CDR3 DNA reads TGCGCCAGCAGCCAAGCGTCACAGGGGGCTAATACTGGGGCCAACGTCCTGACTTTC. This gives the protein CASSQASQGANTGANVLTF.

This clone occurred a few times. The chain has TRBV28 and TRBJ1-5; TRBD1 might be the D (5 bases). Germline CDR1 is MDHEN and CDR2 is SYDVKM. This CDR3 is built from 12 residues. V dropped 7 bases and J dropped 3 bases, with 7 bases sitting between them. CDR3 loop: CASKQANQPQHF. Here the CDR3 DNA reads TGTGCCAGCAAACAGGCCAATCAGCCCCAGCATTTT.

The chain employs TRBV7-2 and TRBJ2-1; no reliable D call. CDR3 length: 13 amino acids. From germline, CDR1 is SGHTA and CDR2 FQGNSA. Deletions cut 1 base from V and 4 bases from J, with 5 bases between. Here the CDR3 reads CASSLVQYNEQFF. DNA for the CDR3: TGTGCCAGCAGCTTAGTACAGTACAATGAGCAGTTCTTC. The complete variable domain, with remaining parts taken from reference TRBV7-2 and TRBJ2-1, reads GAGVSQSPSNKVTEKGKDVELRCDPISGHTALYWYRQSLGQGLEFLIYFQGNSAPDKSGLPSDRFSAERTGGSVSTLTIQRTQQEDSAVYLCASSLVQYNEQFFGPGTRLTVL.

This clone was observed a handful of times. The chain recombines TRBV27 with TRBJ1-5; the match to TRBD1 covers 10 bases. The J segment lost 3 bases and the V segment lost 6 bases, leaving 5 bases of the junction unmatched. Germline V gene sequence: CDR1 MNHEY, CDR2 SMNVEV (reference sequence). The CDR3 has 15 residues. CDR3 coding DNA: TGTGCCAGCAGACCCGGGACAGGGGCCAATCAGCCCCAGCATTTT. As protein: CASRPGTGANQPQHF.

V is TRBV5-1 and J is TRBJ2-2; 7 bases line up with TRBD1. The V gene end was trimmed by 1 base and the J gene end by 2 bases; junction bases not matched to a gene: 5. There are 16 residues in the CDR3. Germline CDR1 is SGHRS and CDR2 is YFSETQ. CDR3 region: CASSLLAGGNTGELFF. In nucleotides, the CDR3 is TGCGCCAGCAGCTTGTTAGCAGGGGGAAACACCGGGGAGCTGTTTTTT.